Described below is a single T cell receptor (beta chain) sequence and its context. Assay: immunoSEQ multiplex PCR; the TCRdb copy retains only in-frame clones and omits some. The data hold about 220,000 clones, with roughly 85% observed a single time. Germline CDR1 is MNHEY and CDR2 is SMNVEV (reference sequence). The V end lost 4 bases, the J end lost 2 bases, and 10 bases lay between the germline ends. The CDR3 is 14 amino acids. This sample was taken from a study of blood T cell repertoires in COVID-19. Sequencing was done on a sample of peripheral blood. The chain couples TRBV27 to TRBJ2-3, with D hard to call. The TCR originated in a man in his fifties or sixties who had recovered from COVID-19. CDR3 coding DNA: TGTGCCAGCAGTTCCAATTTAGACACAGATACGCAGTATTTT. As protein: CASSSNLDTDTQYF.